This is a list of T cell receptor beta chains from one sample in a study of blood T cell repertoires in COVID-19. The repertoire was sequenced with immunoSEQ multiplex PCR; TCRdb's copy has only in-frame clones and lacks some. The sample holds roughly 200,000 clones, roughly 85% seen once. Sequenced: peripheral blood. These TCRs come from a human donor with active or convalescent COVID-19. The donor label of this sample is uncertain. CDR3s include the opening cysteine and the closing phenylalanine or tryptophan. The order of the fields is J gene, CDR3 length, V gene, clone size, D gene, CDR3 protein, CDR3 DNA. D genes are given only for firm matches. Expanded clones are given a class, and other clones once, few, many or no size at all.

TRBJ2-3 14 TRBV5-1 . . CASSPSPGTDTQYF TGCGCCAGCAGCCCGTCCCCGGGCACAGATACGCAGTATTTT
TRBJ2-7 15 TRBV2 . . CASSAWSSAIYEQYF TGTGCCAGCAGTGCCTGGTCTAGCGCGATCTACGAGCAGTACTTC
TRBJ1-1 13 TRBV5-1 . . CASSFGRNTEAFF TGCGCCAGCAGCTTCGGGAGGAACACTGAAGCTTTCTTT
TRBJ1-1 16 TRBV15 . TRBD1 CATSKDRAPRYTEAFF TGTGCCACCAGCAAGGACAGGGCCCCCAGGTACACTGAAGCTTTCTTT
TRBJ2-7 13 TRBV3-1/TRBV3-2 few TRBD2 CANLTSGGYEQYF TGTGCCAACCTGACTAGCGGGGGTTACGAGCAGTACTTC
TRBJ2-1 12 TRBV2 once TRBD1 CASSEGTGEQFF TGTGCCAGCAGCGAGGGGACAGGTGAGCAGTTCTTC
TRBJ2-5 17 TRBV7-2 once TRBD1 CASSLDARTGGQETQYF TGTGCCAGCAGCTTAGATGCCAGGACAGGGGGACAAGAGACCCAGTACTTC
TRBJ1-1 15 TRBV18 few . CASSPPSRGGTEAFF TGTGCCAGCTCACCACCGTCACGGGGTGGGACTGAAGCTTTCTTT
TRBJ1-2 18 TRBV6-4 few TRBD1 CASSDSAGGQGEVDGYTF TGTGCCAGCAGTGACTCGGCTGGGGGACAGGGAGAAGTCGATGGCTACACCTTC
TRBJ2-7 16 TRBV7-9 . TRBD2 CASSPPEGLARSEQYF TGTGCCAGCAGCCCACCCGAAGGACTAGCGAGGAGCGAGCAGTACTTC
TRBJ2-3 16 TRBV9 . . CASSVVADPSTDTQYF TGTGCCAGCAGCGTAGTAGCGGATCCTAGCACAGATACGCAGTATTTT
TRBJ2-1 14 TRBV6-6 . . CASSGTSRRNEQFF TGTGCCAGCAGTGGAACCAGTAGGAGGAATGAGCAGTTCTTC
TRBJ1-5 13 TRBV18 . TRBD1 CASSRQGDQPQHF TGTGCCAGCTCAAGACAGGGAGATCAGCCCCAGCATTTT
TRBJ2-5 14 TRBV12-5 . . CASGLGQVGETQYF TGTGCTAGTGGTTTGGGCCAGGTTGGGGAGACCCAGTACTTC
TRBJ2-5 18 TRBV5-6 . TRBD2 CASRTGTGLAGESETQYF TGTGCCAGCAGGACAGGGACTGGACTAGCGGGAGAGAGTGAGACCCAGTACTTC
TRBJ2-3 14 TRBV30 . . CAWSRTNAADTQYF TGTGCCTGGAGTCGCACGAACGCGGCAGATACGCAGTATTTT
TRBJ2-3 18 TRBV7-6 . TRBD2 CASSRGLAGGLPTDTQYF TGTGCCAGCAGCCGGGGACTAGCGGGGGGGCTACCCACAGATACGCAGTATTTT
TRBJ2-4 16 TRBV28 . TRBD1 CASSVDRGLAKNIQYF TGTGCCAGCAGTGTCGACAGGGGGCTCGCCAAAAACATTCAGTACTTC
TRBJ2-1 18 TRBV5-4 . . CASSRVVLALGANNEQFF TGTGCCAGCAGCCGTGTTGTTTTAGCCCTTGGGGCTAACAATGAGCAGTTCTTC